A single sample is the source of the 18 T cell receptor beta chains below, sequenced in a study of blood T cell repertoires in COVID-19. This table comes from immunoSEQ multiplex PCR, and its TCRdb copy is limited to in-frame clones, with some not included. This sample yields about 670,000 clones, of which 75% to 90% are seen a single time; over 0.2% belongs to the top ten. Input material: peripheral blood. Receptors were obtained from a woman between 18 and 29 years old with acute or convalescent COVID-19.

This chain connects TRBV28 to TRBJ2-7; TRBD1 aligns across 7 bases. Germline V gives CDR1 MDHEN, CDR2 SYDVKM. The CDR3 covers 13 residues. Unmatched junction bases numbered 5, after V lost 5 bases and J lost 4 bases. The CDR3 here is CASSPQGSYEQYF. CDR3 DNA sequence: TGTGCCAGCAGTCCACAGGGGAGTTACGAGCAGTACTTC.

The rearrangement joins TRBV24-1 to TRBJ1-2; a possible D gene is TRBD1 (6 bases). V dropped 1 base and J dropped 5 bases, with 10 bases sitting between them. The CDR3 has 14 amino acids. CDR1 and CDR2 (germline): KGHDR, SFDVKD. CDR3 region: CATSDFRRGYGYTF. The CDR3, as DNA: TGTGCCACCAGTGATTTTCGCAGGGGTTATGGCTACACCTTC.

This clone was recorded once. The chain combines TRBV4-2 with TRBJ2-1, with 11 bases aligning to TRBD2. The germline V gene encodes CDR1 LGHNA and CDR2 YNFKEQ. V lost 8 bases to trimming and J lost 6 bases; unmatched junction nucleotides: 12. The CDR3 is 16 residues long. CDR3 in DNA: TGTGCCAGCGCTCTAGCGGCTAGCGGGGGGCCCAATGAGCAGTTCTTC. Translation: CASALAASGGPNEQFF.

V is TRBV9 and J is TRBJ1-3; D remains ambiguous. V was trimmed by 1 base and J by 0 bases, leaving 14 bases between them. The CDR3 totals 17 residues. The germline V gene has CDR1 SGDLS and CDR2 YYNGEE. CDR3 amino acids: CASSVKEDRSSGNTIYF. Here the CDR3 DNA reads TGTGCCAGCAGCGTAAAGGAGGACCGAAGCTCTGGAAACACCATATATTTT.

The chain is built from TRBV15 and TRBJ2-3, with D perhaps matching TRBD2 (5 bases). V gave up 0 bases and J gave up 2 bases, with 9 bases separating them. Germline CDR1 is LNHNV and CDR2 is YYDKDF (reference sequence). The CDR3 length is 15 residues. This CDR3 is CATSRDQRATDTQYF. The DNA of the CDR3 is TGTGCCACCAGCAGAGATCAGAGGGCCACAGATACGCAGTATTTT.

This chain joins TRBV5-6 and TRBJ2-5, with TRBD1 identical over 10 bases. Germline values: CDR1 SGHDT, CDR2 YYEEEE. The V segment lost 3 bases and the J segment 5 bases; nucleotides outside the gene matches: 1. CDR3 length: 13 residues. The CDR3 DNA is TGTGCCAGCAGCTCGGACAGGGGGGAGACCCAGTACTTC. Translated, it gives CASSSDRGETQYF.

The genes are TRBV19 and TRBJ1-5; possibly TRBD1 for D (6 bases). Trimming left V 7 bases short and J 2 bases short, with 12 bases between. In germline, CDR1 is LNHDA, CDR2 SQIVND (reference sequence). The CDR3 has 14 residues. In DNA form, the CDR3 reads TGTGCCAGTAAAGACAGGTTGGGCAATCAGCCCCAGCATTTT. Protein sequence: CASKDRLGNQPQHF.

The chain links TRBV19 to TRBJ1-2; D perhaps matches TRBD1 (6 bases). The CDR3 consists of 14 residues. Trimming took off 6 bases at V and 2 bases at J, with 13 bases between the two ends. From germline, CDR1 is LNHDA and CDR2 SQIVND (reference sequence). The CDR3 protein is CASRFGQPNYGYTF. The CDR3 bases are TGTGCCAGTAGATTTGGACAGCCGAACTATGGCTACACCTTC.

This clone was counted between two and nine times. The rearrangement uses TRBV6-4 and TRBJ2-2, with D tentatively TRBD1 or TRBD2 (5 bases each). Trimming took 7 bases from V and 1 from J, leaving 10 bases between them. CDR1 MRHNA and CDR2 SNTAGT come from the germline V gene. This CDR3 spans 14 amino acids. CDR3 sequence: CASNEGLNTGELFF. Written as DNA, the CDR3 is TGTGCCAGCAATGAGGGGCTGAACACCGGGGAGCTGTTTTTT.

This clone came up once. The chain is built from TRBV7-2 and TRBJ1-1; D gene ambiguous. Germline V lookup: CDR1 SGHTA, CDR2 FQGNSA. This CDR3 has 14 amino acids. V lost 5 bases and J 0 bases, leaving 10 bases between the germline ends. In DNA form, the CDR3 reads TGTGCCAGCAGCCAACTTATCATGAACACTGAAGCTTTCTTT. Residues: CASSQLIMNTEAFF.

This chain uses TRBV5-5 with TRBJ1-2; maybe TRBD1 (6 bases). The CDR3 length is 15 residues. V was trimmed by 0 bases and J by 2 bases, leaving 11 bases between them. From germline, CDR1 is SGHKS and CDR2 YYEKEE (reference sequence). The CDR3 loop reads CASSLAAGANYGYTF. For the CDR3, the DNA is TGTGCCAGCAGCTTGGCGGCGGGGGCCAACTATGGCTACACCTTC.

The CDR3: CAWSEVPSEKLFF. CDR3 bases: TGTGCCTGGAGTGAAGTGCCCAGTGAAAAACTGTTTTTT. The V call is TRBV30, the J call TRBJ1-4; D unclear. V was cut by 1 base and J by 7 bases, with 10 bases left in between. CDR1 GTSNPN and CDR2 SVGIG come from the germline V gene (reference sequence). This CDR3 spans 13 amino acids.

The CDR3 nucleotides are TGCGCCACCGGGACAGTCAACACAGATACGCAGTATTTT. It translates to CATGTVNTDTQYF. V usage is TRBV4-1 and J usage is TRBJ2-3; 7 nucleotides match TRBD1. The germline gives CDR1 MGHRA, CDR2 YSYEKL. The CDR3 loop spans 13 amino acids. V was clipped by 10 bases and J by 2 bases; unmatched bases: 6.

CDR3 coding DNA: TGTGCCAGCAGTCCTGAGGGGGCGGGCACCGGGGAGCTGTTTTTT. It yields the protein CASSPEGAGTGELFF. This rearrangement joins TRBV6-4 to TRBJ2-2, with 7 bases lining up with TRBD1. Germline V lookup: CDR1 MRHNA, CDR2 SNTAGT. CDR3 length: 15 residues. V trimming: 5 bases; J trimming: 4 bases; junction bases outside the gene matches: 7.

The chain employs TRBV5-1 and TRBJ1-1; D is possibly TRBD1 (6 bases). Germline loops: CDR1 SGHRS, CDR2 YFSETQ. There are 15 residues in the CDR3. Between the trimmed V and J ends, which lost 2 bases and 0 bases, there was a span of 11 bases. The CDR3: CASSFPGEMNTEAFF. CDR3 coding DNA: TGCGCCAGCAGCTTCCCAGGGGAGATGAACACTGAAGCTTTCTTT.

CDR3 loop: CASRDWTSKLFF. The CDR3 DNA reads as TGTGCCAGCAGGGACTGGACGTCAAAACTGTTTTTT. The chain employs TRBV27 and TRBJ1-4; D is unresolved. The CDR3 totals 12 residues. V was cut by 6 bases and J by 10 bases, with 12 bases left in between. From germline, CDR1 is MNHEY and CDR2 SMNVEV (reference sequence).

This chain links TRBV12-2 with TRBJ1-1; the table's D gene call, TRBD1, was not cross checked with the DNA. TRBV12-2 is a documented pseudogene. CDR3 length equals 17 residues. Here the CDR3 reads CASRLVEQGVMNTEAFF. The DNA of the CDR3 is TGTGCAAGTCGCTTAGTCGAACAGGGCGTCATGAACACTGAAGCTTTCTTT.

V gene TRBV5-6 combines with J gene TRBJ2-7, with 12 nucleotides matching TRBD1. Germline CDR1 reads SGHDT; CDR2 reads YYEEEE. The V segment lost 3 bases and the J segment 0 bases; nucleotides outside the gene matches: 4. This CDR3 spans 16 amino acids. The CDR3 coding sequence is TGTGCCAGCAGCTCAGGGACAGGGGGCCGCTCCTACGAGCAGTACTTC. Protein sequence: CASSSGTGGRSYEQYF.